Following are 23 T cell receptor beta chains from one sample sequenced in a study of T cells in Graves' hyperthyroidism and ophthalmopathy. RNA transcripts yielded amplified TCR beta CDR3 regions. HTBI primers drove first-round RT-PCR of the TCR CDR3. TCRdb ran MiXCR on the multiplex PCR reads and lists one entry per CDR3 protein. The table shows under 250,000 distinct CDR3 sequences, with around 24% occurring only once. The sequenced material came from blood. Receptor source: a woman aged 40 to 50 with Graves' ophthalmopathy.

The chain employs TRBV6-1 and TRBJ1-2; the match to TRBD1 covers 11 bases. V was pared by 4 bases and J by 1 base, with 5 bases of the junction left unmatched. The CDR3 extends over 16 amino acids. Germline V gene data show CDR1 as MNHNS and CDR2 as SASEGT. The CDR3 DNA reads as TGTGCCAGCAGTGCCGGGACAGGGGGGAGTAACTATGGCTACACCTTC. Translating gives CASSAGTGGSNYGYTF.

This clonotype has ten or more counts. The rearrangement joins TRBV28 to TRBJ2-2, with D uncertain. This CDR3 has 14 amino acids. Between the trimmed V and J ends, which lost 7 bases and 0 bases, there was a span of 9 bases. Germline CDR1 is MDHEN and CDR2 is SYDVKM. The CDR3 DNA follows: TGTGCCAGCATGGCCGGTTCGAACACCGGGGAGCTGTTTTTT. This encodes CASMAGSNTGELFF.

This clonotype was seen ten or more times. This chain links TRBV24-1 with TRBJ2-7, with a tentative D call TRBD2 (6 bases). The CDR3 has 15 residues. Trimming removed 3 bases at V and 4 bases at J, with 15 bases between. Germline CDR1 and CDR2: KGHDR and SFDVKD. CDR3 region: CATSDPAGSGYEQYF. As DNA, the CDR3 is TGTGCCACCAGTGATCCCGCCGGTAGCGGATACGAGCAGTACTTC.

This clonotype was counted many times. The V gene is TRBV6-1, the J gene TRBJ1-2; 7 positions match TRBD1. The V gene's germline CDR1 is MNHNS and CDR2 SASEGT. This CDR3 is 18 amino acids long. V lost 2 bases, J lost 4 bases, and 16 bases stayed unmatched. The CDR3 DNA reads TGTGCCAGCAGTGAAAAAATCACGCCCCTTACAGGGGTCTATGGCTACACCTTC. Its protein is CASSEKITPLTGVYGYTF.

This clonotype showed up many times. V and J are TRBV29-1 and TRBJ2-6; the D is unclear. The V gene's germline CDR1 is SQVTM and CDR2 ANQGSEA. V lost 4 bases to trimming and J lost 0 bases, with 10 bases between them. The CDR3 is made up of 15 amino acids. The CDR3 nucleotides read TGCAGCGTTGGGCGGAGTGACTCTGGGGCCAACGTCCTGACTTTC. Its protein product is CSVGRSDSGANVLTF. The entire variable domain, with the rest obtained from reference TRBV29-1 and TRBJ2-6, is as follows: SAVISQKPSRDICQRGTSLTIQCQVDSQVTMMFWYRQQPGQSLTLIATANQGSEATYESGFVIDKFPISRPNLTFSTLTVSNMSPEDSSIYLCSVGRSDSGANVLTFGAGSRLTVL.

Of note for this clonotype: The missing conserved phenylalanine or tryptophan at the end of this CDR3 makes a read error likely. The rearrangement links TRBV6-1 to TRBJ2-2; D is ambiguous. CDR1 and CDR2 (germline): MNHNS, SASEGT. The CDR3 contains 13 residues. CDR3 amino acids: CALQAGFTGELFS. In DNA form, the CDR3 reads TGTGCTCTTCAGGCCGGATTCACCGGGGAGCTGTTTTCT.

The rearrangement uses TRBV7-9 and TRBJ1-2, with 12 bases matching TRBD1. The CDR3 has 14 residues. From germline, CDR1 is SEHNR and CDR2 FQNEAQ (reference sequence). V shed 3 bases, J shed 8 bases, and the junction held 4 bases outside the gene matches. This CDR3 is CASSFGTGGDGYTF. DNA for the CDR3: TGTGCCAGCAGCTTCGGGACAGGGGGCGACGGCTACACCTTC.

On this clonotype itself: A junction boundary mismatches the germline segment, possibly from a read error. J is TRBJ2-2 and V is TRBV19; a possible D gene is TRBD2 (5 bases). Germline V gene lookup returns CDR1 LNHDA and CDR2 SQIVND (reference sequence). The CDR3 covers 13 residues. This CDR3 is CASSVHNTGELCF. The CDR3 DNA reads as TGTGCCAGTAGCGTACATAACACCGGGGAGCTGTGTTTT.

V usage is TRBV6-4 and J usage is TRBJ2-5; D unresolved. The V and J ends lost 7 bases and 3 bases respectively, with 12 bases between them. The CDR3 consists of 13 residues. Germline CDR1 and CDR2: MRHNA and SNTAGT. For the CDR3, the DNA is TGTGCCAGCAACCGGCCGGTCAAAGAGACCCAGTACTTC. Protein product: CASNRPVKETQYF.

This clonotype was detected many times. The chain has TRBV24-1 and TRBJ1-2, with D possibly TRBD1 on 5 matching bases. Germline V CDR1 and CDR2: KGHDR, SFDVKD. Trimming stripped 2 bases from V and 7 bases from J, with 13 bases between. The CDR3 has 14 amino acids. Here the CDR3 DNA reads TGTGCCACCAGTGATTCAGGCAGGGCGGTTGGCTACACCTTC. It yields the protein CATSDSGRAVGYTF.

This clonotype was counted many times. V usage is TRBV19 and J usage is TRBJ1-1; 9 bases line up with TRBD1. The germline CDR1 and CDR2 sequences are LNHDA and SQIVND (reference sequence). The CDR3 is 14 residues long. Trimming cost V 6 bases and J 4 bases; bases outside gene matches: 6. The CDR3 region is CASSRQGVGTEAFF. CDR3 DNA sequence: TGTGCCAGTAGCCGACAGGGGGTTGGCACTGAAGCTTTCTTT. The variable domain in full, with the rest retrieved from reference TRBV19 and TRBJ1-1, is DGGITQSPKYLFRKEGQNVTLSCEQNLNHDAMYWYRQDPGQGLRLIYYSQIVNDFQKGDIAEGYSVSREKKESFPLTVTSAQKNPTAFYLCASSRQGVGTEAFFGQGTRLTVV.

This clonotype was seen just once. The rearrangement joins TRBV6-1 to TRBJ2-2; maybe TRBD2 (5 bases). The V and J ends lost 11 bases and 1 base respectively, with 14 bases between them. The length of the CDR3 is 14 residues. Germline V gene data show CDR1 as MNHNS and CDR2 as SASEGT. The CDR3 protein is CACRGHLNTGELFF. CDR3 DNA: TGTGCCTGCCGAGGGCACCTGAACACCGGGGAGCTGTTTTTT.

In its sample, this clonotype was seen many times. This CDR3 is CASSEAGRDYYGYTF. Written as DNA, the CDR3 is TGTGCCAGCAGTGAAGCAGGCAGGGACTACTATGGCTACACCTTC. The chain carries TRBV6-1 and TRBJ1-2, with D tentatively TRBD1 (5 bases). The V gene lost 0 bases and the J gene lost 3 bases, with 11 bases spanning the gap. The CDR3 length is 15 residues. The germline CDR1 and CDR2 sequences are MNHNS and SASEGT.

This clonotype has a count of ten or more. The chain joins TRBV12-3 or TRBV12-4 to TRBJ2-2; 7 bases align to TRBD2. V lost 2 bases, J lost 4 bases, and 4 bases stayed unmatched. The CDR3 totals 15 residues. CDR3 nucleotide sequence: TGTGCCAGCAGTTTACGGGGGGTGAGCACCGGGGAGCTGTTTTTT. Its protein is CASSLRGVSTGELFF.

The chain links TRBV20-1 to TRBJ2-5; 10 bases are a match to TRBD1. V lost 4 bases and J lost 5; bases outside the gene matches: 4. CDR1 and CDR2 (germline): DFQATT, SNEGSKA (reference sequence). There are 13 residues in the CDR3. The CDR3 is CSAKDRGRETQYF. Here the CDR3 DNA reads TGCAGTGCTAAAGACAGGGGGCGGGAGACCCAGTACTTC.

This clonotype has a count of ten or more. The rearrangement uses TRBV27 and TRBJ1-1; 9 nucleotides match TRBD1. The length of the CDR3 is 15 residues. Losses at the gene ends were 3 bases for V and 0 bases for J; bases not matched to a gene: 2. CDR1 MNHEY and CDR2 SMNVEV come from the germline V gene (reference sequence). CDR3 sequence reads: CASSLTGGLNTEAFF. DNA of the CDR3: TGTGCCAGCAGTTTGACAGGGGGTTTGAACACTGAAGCTTTCTTT.

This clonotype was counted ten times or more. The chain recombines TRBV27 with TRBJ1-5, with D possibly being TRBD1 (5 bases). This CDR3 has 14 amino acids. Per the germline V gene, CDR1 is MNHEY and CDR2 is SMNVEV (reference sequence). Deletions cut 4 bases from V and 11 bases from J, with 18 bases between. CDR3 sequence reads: CASSSYSAGSAQHF. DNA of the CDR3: TGTGCCAGCAGTTCCTACTCTGCAGGGTCAGCCCAGCATTTT.

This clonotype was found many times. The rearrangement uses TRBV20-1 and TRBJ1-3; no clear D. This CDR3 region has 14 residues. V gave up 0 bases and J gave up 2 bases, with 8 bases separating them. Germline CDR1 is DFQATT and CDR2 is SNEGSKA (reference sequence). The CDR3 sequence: CSARDTKPGNTIYF. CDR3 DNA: TGCAGTGCTAGAGATACCAAACCTGGAAACACCATATATTTT.

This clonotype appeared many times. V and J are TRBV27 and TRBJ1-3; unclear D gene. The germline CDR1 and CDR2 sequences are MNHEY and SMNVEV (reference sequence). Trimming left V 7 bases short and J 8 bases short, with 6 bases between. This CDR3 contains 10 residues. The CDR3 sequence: CASNGDTIYF. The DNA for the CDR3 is TGTGCCAGCAATGGGGACACCATATATTTT.

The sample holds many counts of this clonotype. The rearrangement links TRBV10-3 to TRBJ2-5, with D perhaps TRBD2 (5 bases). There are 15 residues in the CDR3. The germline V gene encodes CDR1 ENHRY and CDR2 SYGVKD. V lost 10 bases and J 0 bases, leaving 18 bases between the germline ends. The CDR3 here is CATPGEAEYQETQYF. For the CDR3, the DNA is TGTGCCACGCCTGGGGAAGCGGAGTACCAAGAGACCCAGTACTTC.

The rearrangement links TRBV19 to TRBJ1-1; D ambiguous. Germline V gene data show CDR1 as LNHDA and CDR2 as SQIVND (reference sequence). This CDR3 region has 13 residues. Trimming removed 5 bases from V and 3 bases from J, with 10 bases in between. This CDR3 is CASSPQADTEAFF. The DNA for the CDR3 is TGTGCCAGTAGTCCCCAAGCGGACACTGAAGCTTTCTTT.

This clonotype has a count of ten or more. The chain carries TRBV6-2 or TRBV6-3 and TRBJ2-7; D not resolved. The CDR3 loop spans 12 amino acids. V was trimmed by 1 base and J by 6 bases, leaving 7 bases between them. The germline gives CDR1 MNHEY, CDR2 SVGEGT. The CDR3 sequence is CASSYYTAEQYF. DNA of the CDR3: TGTGCCAGCAGTTACTATACTGCCGAGCAGTACTTC.

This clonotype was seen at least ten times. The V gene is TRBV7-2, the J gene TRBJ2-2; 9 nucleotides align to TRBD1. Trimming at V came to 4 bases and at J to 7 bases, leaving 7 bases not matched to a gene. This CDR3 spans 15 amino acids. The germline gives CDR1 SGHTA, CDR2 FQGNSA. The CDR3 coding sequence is TGTGCCAGCAGCTCAAACAGGGGGCACGTCGGGGAGCTGTTTTTT. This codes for CASSSNRGHVGELFF.